This entry lists 20 T cell receptor beta chains sequenced from one sample in a study of blood T cell repertoires in COVID-19. Sequencing was performed with immunoSEQ multiplex PCR; in TCRdb, only in-frame clones are kept and a portion is missing. The data contain 350,000 to 400,000 clones, nearly 90% of them singletons. Sequenced sample: peripheral blood. Source of these receptors: a man aged 18 to 30 with active or convalescent COVID-19.

In nucleotides, the CDR3 is TGTGCCAGCAGTTTAGGCGGGAGGCCTCACACAGATACGCAGTATTTT. It yields the protein CASSLGGRPHTDTQYF. V usage is TRBV28 and J usage is TRBJ2-3, with 8 bases aligning to TRBD2. V shed 2 bases, J shed 2 bases, and the junction held 6 bases outside the gene matches. Germline V CDR1 and CDR2: MDHEN, SYDVKM. There are 16 residues in the CDR3.

V usage is TRBV27 and J usage is TRBJ2-3; 13 bases map to TRBD2. CDR3 length: 15 amino acids. Looked up from germline, CDR1 is MNHEY and CDR2 is SMNVEV (reference sequence). The trim removed 8 bases at V and 6 bases at J, leaving 8 bases unmatched. Here the CDR3 DNA reads TGTGCCAGCGGCCGGACTAGCGGGGGTGGGGATACGCAGTATTTT. Translation gives CASGRTSGGGDTQYF.

The chain joins TRBV5-6 to TRBJ2-2, with TRBD2 matching over 7 bases. The V segment lost 1 base and the J segment 4 bases; nucleotides outside the gene matches: 1. The CDR3 extends over 14 amino acids. Germline CDR1 SGHDT, CDR2 YYEEEE. CDR3 sequence reads: CASSLSGGTGELFF. DNA for the CDR3: TGTGCCAGCAGCTTGTCGGGGGGCACCGGGGAGCTGTTTTTT.

The chain has TRBV27 and TRBJ1-1, with 8 nucleotides matching TRBD1. The CDR3 spans 17 residues. Per the germline V gene, CDR1 is MNHEY and CDR2 is SMNVEV (reference sequence). Losses at the gene ends were 7 bases for V and 0 bases for J; bases not matched to a gene: 13. The CDR3 sequence: CASTPGGASLVNTEAFF. In DNA form, the CDR3 reads TGTGCCAGCACGCCAGGGGGCGCGTCCCTTGTGAACACTGAAGCTTTCTTT.

This clone was seen just once. V is TRBV2 and J is TRBJ1-4; D gene uncertain. This CDR3 has 15 amino acids. Trimming left V 6 bases short and J 3 bases short, with 14 bases between. Germline CDR1 SNHLY, CDR2 FYNNEI. This CDR3 reads CASSPGPGANEKLFF. CDR3 bases: TGTGCCAGCAGCCCCGGCCCCGGGGCTAATGAAAAACTGTTTTTT.

This clone was recorded once. The rearrangement joins TRBV12-2 to TRBJ1-2; the D call of TRBD1 is as the table states it, not checked on the DNA. TRBV12-2 is reported as a pseudogene. The CDR3 totals 15 residues. CDR3 coding DNA: TGTGCAAGTCGCCCAAGATTGACAGGGGGCCGTGGCTACACCTTC. This encodes CASRPRLTGGRGYTF.

The chain has TRBV9 and TRBJ2-7, with D tentatively TRBD1 (6 bases). The CDR3 is 16 amino acids. Germline values: CDR1 SGDLS, CDR2 YYNGEE. The ends were cut back, 0 bases at V and 4 bases at J, with 17 bases in the middle. CDR3 residues: CASSVAPPGDGYEQYF. The CDR3 DNA is TGTGCCAGCAGCGTAGCACCTCCAGGGGATGGGTACGAGCAGTACTTC.

This clone was detected once. Other DNA sequences from this sample encode an identical CDR3 as well. This chain links TRBV28 with TRBJ1-3, with D possibly matching TRBD1 (5 bases). From germline, CDR1 is MDHEN and CDR2 SYDVKM. The CDR3 totals 14 residues. Trimming left V 2 bases short and J 3 bases short, with 8 bases between. CDR3 in amino acids: CASSLGGLGNTIYF. CDR3 coding DNA: TGTGCCAGCAGTTTAGGGGGACTTGGAAACACCATATATTTT.

This chain connects TRBV28 to TRBJ2-7; weak D call: TRBD1 (6 bases). This CDR3 has 15 residues. The V gene lost 3 bases and the J gene lost 1 base, with 13 bases spanning the gap. Germline lookup yields CDR1 MDHEN and CDR2 SYDVKM. As DNA, the CDR3 is TGTGCCAGCAGTTTCCCACAGGGTCGTTCCTACGAGCAGTACTTC. It specifies CASSFPQGRSYEQYF.

The V call is TRBV7-9, the J call TRBJ1-5, with TRBD1 as a possible D gene (5 bases). CDR1 is SEHNR, CDR2 FQNEAQ, per germline (reference sequence). V lost 3 bases, J lost 7 bases, and 13 bases lay in between. The CDR3 spans 14 residues. CDR3 in amino acids: CASSFAGGSQPQHF. For the CDR3, the DNA is TGTGCCAGCAGCTTCGCGGGGGGGAGCCAGCCCCAGCATTTT.

This chain links TRBV4-3 with TRBJ1-5; D is unresolved. This CDR3 contains 19 residues. Germline-derived CDR1 and CDR2 are LGHNA and YSLEER. Trimming took 0 bases from V and 0 from J, leaving 18 bases between them. The CDR3 reads CASSQEVPTRGYSNQPQHF. For the CDR3, the DNA is TGCGCCAGCAGCCAAGAGGTACCGACCCGAGGATATAGCAATCAGCCCCAGCATTTT.

The chain is built from TRBV28 and TRBJ1-1; the D gene is possibly TRBD1 (6 bases). The germline V and J ends were trimmed by 6 bases and 2 bases, with 16 bases remaining between them. This CDR3 is 15 amino acids long. Germline V gives CDR1 MDHEN, CDR2 SYDVKM. The CDR3 region has the DNA TGTGCCAGCAGCCCCCCCAGGACAGCCAACACTGAAGCTTTCTTT. It is translated as CASSPPRTANTEAFF.

This clone has only a few counts. This chain joins TRBV19 and TRBJ1-1; no definite D call. V lost 3 bases and J 2 bases, leaving 10 bases between the germline ends. CDR1 is LNHDA and CDR2 is SQIVND in the germline V gene (reference sequence). The CDR3 length is 14 residues. The CDR3 here is CASSMIETNTEAFF. The CDR3 DNA follows: TGTGCCAGTAGTATGATCGAGACAAACACTGAAGCTTTCTTT.

This rearrangement joins TRBV18 to TRBJ2-7; 7 bases are a match to TRBD1. The CDR3 loop spans 14 amino acids. The V gene end was trimmed by 6 bases and the J gene end by 0 bases; junction bases not matched to a gene: 5. Germline CDR1 reads KGHSH; CDR2 reads LQKENI. CDR3 sequence: CASSGDSSSYEQYF. The CDR3 region has the DNA TGTGCCAGCTCCGGGGACAGCAGCTCCTACGAGCAGTACTTC.

This rearrangement joins TRBV7-9 to TRBJ2-7; TRBD1 agrees at 9 bases. Trimming took 0 bases from V and 3 from J; bases not matched to a gene: 3. The V gene's germline CDR1 is SEHNR and CDR2 FQNEAQ (reference sequence). The CDR3 runs to 15 residues. CDR3 coding DNA: TGTGCCAGCAGCTTAGCAGGGACAGGGTACTACGAGCAGTACTTC. Translated, it gives CASSLAGTGYYEQYF. Full variable domain (outside the CDR3, taken from reference TRBV7-9 and TRBJ2-7): DTGVSQNPRHKITKRGQNVTFRCDPISEHNRLYWYRQTLGQGPEFLTYFQNEAQLEKSRLLSDRFSAERPKGSFSTLEIQRTEQGDSAMYLCASSLAGTGYYEQYFGPGTRLTVT.

The chain is built from TRBV7-9 and TRBJ2-2; D not resolved. The V gene lost 5 bases and the J gene lost 1 base, with 8 bases spanning the gap. This CDR3 contains 14 residues. Germline V CDR1 and CDR2: SEHNR, FQNEAQ (reference sequence). CDR3: CASSPTLNTGELFF. CDR3 in DNA: TGTGCCAGCAGCCCGACACTGAACACCGGGGAGCTGTTTTTT.

This rearrangement joins TRBV6-5 to TRBJ1-3, with 7 bases aligning to TRBD1. The CDR3 is 13 amino acids. Germline CDR1 reads MNHEY; CDR2 reads SVGAGI. The ends lost 6 bases at V and 4 bases at J; junction bases unmatched: 3. The CDR3 nucleotides are TGTGCCAGCAGAACAGGGGTCGGAAACACCATATATTTT. Translated, it gives CASRTGVGNTIYF.

V and J are TRBV10-1 and TRBJ2-7; no firm D call. With 3 bases removed from V and 5 bases from J, the gap between germline ends came to 20 bases. CDR3 size: 16 residues. The germline V gene has CDR1 WNHNN and CDR2 SYGVQD (reference sequence). CDR3 DNA sequence: TGCGCCAGCAGTGAAGCGAATGGAACCCTCGAGAACGAGCAGTACTTC. This encodes CASSEANGTLENEQYF.

The V gene is TRBV5-1, the J gene TRBJ1-6; a possible D gene is TRBD1 (5 bases). The V gene's germline CDR1 is SGHRS and CDR2 YFSETQ. The V and J ends lost 3 bases and 5 bases respectively, with 6 bases between them. The CDR3 is 13 residues long. CDR3: CASSSGNNSPLHF. For the CDR3, the DNA is TGCGCCAGCAGCTCAGGGAATAATTCACCCCTCCACTTT.

CDR3 residues: CASSLDGDSGKLFF. The CDR3 nucleotides read TGTGCCAGCAGCTTAGACGGGGACAGCGGAAAACTGTTTTTT. The gene calls are TRBV7-2 and TRBJ1-4; 7 nucleotides line up with TRBD1. Per the germline V gene, CDR1 is SGHTA and CDR2 is FQGNSA. The CDR3 has 14 amino acids. V dropped 1 base and J dropped 10; count of bases not matched to a gene: 6.